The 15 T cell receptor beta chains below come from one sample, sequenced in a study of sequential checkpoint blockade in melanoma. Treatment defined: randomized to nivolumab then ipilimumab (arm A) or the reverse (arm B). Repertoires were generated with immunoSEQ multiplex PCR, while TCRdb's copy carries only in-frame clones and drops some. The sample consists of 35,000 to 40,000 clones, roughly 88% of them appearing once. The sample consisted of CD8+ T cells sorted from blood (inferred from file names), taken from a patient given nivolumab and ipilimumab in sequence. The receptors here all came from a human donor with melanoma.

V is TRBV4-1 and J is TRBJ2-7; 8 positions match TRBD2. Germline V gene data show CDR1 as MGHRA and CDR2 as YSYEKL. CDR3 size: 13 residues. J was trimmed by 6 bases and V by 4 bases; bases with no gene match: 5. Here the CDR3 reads CASSPPAGGEQYV. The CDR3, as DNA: TGCGCCAGCAGCCCCCCCGCGGGGGGCGAGCAGTACGTC.

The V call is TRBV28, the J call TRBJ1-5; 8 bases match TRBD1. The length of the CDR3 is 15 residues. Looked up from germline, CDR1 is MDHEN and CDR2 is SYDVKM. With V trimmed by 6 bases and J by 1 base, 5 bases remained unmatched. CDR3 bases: TGTGCCAGCAGGCAACAGGGGGTAAGCAATCAGCCCCAGCATTTT. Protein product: CASRQQGVSNQPQHF.

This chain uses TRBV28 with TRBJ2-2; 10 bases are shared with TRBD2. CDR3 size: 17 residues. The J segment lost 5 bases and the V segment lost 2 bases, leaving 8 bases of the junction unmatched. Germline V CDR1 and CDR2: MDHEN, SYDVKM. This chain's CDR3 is CASSLGLAGEQTGELFF. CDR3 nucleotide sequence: TGTGCCAGCAGTTTAGGTCTAGCGGGAGAACAGACCGGGGAGCTGTTTTTT.

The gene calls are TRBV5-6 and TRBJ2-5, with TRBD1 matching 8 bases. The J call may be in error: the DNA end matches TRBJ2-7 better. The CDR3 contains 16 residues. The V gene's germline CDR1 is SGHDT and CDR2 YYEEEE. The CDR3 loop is CASSLVQGVVSHEQYF. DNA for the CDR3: TGTGCCAGCAGCTTGGTACAGGGGGTAGTAAGCCACGAGCAGTACTTC.

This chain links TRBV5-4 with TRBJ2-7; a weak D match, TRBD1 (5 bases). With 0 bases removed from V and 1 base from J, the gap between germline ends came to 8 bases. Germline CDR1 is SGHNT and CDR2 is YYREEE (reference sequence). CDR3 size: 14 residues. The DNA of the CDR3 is TGTGCCAGCAGCTTGGACAGGACATCCTACGAGCAGTACTTC. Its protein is CASSLDRTSYEQYF.

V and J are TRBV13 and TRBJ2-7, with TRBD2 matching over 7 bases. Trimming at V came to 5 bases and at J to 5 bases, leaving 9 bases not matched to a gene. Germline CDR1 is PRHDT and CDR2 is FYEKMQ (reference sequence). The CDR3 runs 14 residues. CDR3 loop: CASSLRVAGNEQYF. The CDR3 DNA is TGTGCCAGCAGCCTGAGGGTAGCGGGTAACGAGCAGTACTTC.

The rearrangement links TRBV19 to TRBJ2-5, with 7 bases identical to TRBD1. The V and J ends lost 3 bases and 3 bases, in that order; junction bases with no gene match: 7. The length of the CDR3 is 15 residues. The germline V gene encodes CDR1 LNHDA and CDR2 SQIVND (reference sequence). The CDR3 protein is CASSIPMGTEETQYF. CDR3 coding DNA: TGTGCCAGTAGTATTCCGATGGGGACAGAAGAGACCCAGTACTTC.

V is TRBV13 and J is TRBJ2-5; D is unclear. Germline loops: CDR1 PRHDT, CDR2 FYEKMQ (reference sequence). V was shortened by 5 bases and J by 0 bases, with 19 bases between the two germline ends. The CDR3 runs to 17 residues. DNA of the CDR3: TGTGCCAGCAGCCCGCTGATGACACCCCTGTACCAAGAGACCCAGTACTTC. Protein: CASSPLMTPLYQETQYF.

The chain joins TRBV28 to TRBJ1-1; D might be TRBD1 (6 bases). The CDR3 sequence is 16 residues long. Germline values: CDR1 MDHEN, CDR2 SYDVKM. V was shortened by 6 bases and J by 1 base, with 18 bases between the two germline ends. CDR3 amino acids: CASSPAGVAENTEAFF. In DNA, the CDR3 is TGTGCCAGCAGCCCGGCAGGGGTGGCCGAGAACACTGAAGCTTTCTTT.

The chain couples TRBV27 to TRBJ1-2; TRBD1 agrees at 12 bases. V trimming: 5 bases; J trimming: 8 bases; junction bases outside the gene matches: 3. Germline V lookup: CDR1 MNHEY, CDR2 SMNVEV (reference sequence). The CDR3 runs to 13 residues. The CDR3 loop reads CASSLGTGGGYTF. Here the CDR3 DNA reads TGTGCCAGCAGTCTGGGGACAGGGGGCGGCTACACCTTC.

CDR3: CASILNRGGRELFF. CDR3 coding DNA: TGTGCCAGCATCCTGAACAGGGGGGGCCGGGAGCTGTTTTTT. The rearrangement links TRBV2 to TRBJ2-2, with D tentatively TRBD1 (8 bases). This CDR3 comprises 14 residues. Trimming stripped 7 bases from V and 9 bases from J, with 18 bases between. CDR1 is SNHLY, CDR2 FYNNEI, per germline.

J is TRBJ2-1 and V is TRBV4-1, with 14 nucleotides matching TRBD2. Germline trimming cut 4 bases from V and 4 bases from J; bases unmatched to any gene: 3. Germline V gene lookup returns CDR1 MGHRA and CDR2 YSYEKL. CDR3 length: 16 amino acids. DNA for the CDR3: TGCGCCAGCAGCCGAGGGACTAGCGGGAGTTACAATGAGCAGTTCTTC. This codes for CASSRGTSGSYNEQFF.

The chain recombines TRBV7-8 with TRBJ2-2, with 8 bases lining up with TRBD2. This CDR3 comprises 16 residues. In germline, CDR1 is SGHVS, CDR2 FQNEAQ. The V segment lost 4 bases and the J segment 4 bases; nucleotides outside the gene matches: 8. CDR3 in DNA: TGTGCCAGCAGCTCCCCCAGCGGGAGTCTCACCGGGGAGCTGTTTTTT. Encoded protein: CASSSPSGSLTGELFF.

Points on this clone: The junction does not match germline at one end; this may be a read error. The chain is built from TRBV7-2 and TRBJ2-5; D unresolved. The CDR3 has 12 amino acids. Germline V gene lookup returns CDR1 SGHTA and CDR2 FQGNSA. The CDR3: CASSSNEPHPNF. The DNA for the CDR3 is TGTGCCAGCAGCTCCAACGAGCCCCACCCCAACTTC. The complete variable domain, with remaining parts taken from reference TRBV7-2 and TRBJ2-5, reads GAGVSQSPSNKVTEKGKDVELRCDPISGHTALYWYRQSLGQGLEFLIYFQGNSAPDKSGLPSDRFSAERTGGSVSTLTIQRTQQEDSAVYLCASSSNEPHPNFGPGTRLLVL.

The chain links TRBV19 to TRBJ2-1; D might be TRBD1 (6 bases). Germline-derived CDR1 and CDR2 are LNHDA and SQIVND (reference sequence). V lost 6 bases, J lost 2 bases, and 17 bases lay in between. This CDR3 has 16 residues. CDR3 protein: CASSHGQRSAYNEQFF. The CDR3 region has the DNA TGTGCCAGTAGCCACGGACAGAGAAGCGCCTACAATGAGCAGTTCTTC.